The 13 T cell receptor beta chains reported below all come from one sample, sequenced in a study of blood T cell repertoires in COVID-19. This table comes from immunoSEQ multiplex PCR, and its TCRdb copy is limited to in-frame clones, with some not included. The sample gives about 150,000 clones, 80% to 90% of which show up once; about 3.5% is in the top ten. Sequencing was performed on peripheral blood. The receptors were gathered from a man between 65 and 79 years old with acute or convalescent COVID-19.

The chain combines TRBV5-1 with TRBJ2-7; tentative D call: TRBD2 (6 bases). Trimming took 5 bases from V and 3 from J, leaving 21 bases between them. From germline, CDR1 is SGHRS and CDR2 YFSETQ. The CDR3 covers 16 residues. CDR3 protein: CASRPQAGTPHYEQYF. Here the CDR3 DNA reads TGCGCCAGCAGACCCCAGGCCGGGACTCCACACTACGAGCAGTACTTC.

This chain connects TRBV7-9 to TRBJ1-1; 7 nucleotides line up with TRBD1. V shed 1 base and J 3 bases; nucleotides not matched to a gene: 2. The CDR3 length is 14 residues. CDR1 SEHNR and CDR2 FQNEAQ come from the germline V gene (reference sequence). This CDR3 is CASSLGDSHTEAFF. DNA for the CDR3: TGTGCCAGCAGCTTAGGGGACAGCCACACTGAAGCTTTCTTT.

This chain links TRBV4-3 with TRBJ1-2, with 8 bases fitting TRBD1. With 6 bases clipped from V and 7 bases from J, the junction kept 4 bases outside the gene matches. Germline V lookup: CDR1 LGHNA, CDR2 YSLEER. This CDR3 is 12 amino acids long. The DNA of the CDR3 is TGCGCCAGCAGTTACACAGGGGGTGGCTACACCTTC. Its translation: CASSYTGGGYTF.

The J gene is TRBJ1-1, the V gene TRBV27; D may be TRBD1 (6 bases). Germline CDR1 reads MNHEY; CDR2 reads SMNVEV (reference sequence). The CDR3 covers 14 residues. V was cut by 5 bases and J by 5 bases, with 15 bases left in between. DNA of the CDR3: TGTGCCAGCAGTCTCAGTAACAGGGCAACTGAAGCTTTCTTT. It translates to CASSLSNRATEAFF.

The rearrangement uses TRBV3-1 (or the pseudogene TRBV3-2) and TRBJ1-4; D unclear. Trimming took off 5 bases at V and 5 bases at J, with 12 bases between the two ends. The CDR3 length is 14 residues. Germline CDR1 is LGHDT and CDR2 is YNNKEL (reference sequence). The CDR3 loop reads CASSLGGRNEKLFF. The CDR3 nucleotides read TGTGCCAGCAGCTTAGGAGGGAGAAATGAAAAACTGTTTTTT.

The chain is built from TRBV7-2 and TRBJ2-5; D may be TRBD1 (6 bases). V shed 5 bases and J shed 1 base, with 11 bases lying between them. The germline V gene has CDR1 SGHTA and CDR2 FQGNSA. The CDR3 runs to 14 residues. CDR3 bases: TGTGCCAGCAGCCCCGACAGGTTCCAAGAGACCCAGTACTTC. Amino acids: CASSPDRFQETQYF.

The genes are TRBV2 and TRBJ2-7; 8 bases line up with TRBD2. Germline lookup yields CDR1 SNHLY and CDR2 FYNNEI. J was trimmed by 3 bases and V by 8 bases; bases with no gene match: 3. This CDR3 region has 12 residues. CDR3 protein: CASGGTSYEQYF. CDR3 coding DNA: TGTGCCAGCGGGGGGACTAGCTACGAGCAGTACTTC.

The chain joins TRBV25-1 to TRBJ2-7, with 9 bases fitting TRBD1. Looked up from germline, CDR1 is MGHDK and CDR2 is SYGVNS. The J segment lost 6 bases and the V segment lost 6 bases, leaving 9 bases of the junction unmatched. The CDR3 is made up of 14 amino acids. The CDR3 spells CASRKQGAHTEQYF. In DNA form, the CDR3 reads TGTGCCAGCAGAAAACAGGGGGCGCATACCGAGCAGTACTTC.

This clone turned up a few times. The rearrangement joins TRBV9 to TRBJ1-1; D call uncertain. This CDR3 region has 13 residues. Germline V gives CDR1 SGDLS, CDR2 YYNGEE. The V end was cut by 0 bases, the J end by 5 bases, with 8 bases between. CDR3 sequence: CASSVDPRTEAFF. For the CDR3, the DNA is TGTGCCAGCAGCGTAGACCCCCGGACTGAAGCTTTCTTT.

A few counts support this clone. The rearrangement uses TRBV5-4 and TRBJ1-1; D is perhaps TRBD1 (5 bases). The V gene's germline CDR1 is SGHNT and CDR2 YYREEE (reference sequence). The germline V and J ends were trimmed by 5 bases and 1 base, with 12 bases remaining between them. The CDR3 spans 14 residues. In nucleotides, the CDR3 is TGTGCCAGCAGTTTACGACAGAGGAACACTGAAGCTTTCTTT. It codes for CASSLRQRNTEAFF.

The J gene is TRBJ2-2, the V gene TRBV13; 7 bases align to TRBD1. From germline, CDR1 is PRHDT and CDR2 FYEKMQ (reference sequence). With V trimmed by 0 bases and J by 0 bases, 1 base remained unmatched. The CDR3 is made up of 16 amino acids. The CDR3 bases are TGTGCCAGCAGCTTAGGGACAGGGACGAACACCGGGGAGCTGTTTTTT. Its translation is CASSLGTGTNTGELFF.

The rearrangement joins TRBV6-5 to TRBJ1-5, with unresolved D. CDR3 length: 15 residues. The germline V gene has CDR1 MNHEY and CDR2 SVGAGI. V lost 6 bases to trimming and J lost 5 bases, with 17 bases between them. This chain's CDR3 is CASRLFPLPDQPQHF. In nucleotides, the CDR3 is TGTGCCAGCAGACTCTTCCCTTTACCCGATCAGCCCCAGCATTTT.

Of note for this clone: This CDR3 is also generated by other DNA sequences in the sample. This chain uses TRBV20-1 with TRBJ1-5; no definite D call. Looked up from germline, CDR1 is DFQATT and CDR2 is SNEGSKA (reference sequence). The length of the CDR3 is 11 residues. V dropped 2 bases and J dropped 10 bases, with 9 bases sitting between them. The CDR3, as DNA: TGCAGTGCTAGACGGTCTCAACCCCAGCATTTT. It is translated as CSARRSQPQHF.